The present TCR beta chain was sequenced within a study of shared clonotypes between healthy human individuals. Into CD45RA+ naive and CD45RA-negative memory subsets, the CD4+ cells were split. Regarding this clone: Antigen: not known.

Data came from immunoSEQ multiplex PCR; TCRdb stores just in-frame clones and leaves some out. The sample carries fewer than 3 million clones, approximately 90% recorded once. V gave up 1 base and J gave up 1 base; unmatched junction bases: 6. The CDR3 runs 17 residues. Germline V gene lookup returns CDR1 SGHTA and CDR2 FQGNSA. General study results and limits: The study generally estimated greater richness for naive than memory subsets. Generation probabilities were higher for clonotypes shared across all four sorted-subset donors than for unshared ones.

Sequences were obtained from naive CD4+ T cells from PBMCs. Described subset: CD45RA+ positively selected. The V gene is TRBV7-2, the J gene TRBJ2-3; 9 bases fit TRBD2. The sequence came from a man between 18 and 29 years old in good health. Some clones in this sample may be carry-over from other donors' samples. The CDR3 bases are TGTGCCAGCAGCTTAGAGGCTAGCGGGGATCGCACAGATACGCAGTATTTT. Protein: CASSLEASGDRTDTQYF.